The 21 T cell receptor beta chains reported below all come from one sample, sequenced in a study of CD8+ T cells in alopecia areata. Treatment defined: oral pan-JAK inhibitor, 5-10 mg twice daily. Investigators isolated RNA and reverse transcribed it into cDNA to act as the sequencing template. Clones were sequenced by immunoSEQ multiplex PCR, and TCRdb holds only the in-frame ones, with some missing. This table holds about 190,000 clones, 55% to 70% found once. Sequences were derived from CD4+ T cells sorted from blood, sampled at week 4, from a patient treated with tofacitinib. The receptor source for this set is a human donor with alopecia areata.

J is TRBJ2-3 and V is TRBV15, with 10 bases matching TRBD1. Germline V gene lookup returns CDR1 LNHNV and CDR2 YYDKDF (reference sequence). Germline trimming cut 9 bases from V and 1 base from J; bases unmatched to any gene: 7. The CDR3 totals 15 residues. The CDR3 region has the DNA TGTGCCACTGCCGCCGGGACAGGGGGCACAGATACGCAGTATTTT. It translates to CATAAGTGGTDTQYF.

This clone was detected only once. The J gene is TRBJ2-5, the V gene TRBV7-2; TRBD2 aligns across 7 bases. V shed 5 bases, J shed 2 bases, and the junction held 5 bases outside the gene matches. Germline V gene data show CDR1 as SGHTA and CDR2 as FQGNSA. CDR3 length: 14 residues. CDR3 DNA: TGTGCCAGCAGCCCGCTCGGGAGGCAAGAGACCCAGTACTTC. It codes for CASSPLGRQETQYF.

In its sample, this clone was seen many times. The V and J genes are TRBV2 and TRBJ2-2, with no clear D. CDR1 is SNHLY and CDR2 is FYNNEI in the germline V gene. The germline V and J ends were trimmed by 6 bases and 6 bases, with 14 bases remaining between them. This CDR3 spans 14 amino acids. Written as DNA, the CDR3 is TGTGCCAGCAGGATATCTGCGAGTCCCGGGGAGCTGTTTTTT. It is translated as CASRISASPGELFF.

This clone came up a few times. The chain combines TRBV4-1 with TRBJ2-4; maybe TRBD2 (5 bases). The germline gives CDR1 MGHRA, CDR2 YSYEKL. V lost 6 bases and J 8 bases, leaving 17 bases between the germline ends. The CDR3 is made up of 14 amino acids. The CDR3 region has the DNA TGCGCCAGCAGACCTTTTAGGGAGTCGGACATTCAGTACTTC. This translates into CASRPFRESDIQYF.

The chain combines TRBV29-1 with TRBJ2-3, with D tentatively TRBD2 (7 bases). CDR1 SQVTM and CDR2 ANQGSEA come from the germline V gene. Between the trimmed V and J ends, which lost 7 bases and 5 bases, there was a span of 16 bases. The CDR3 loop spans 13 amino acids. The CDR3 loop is CSGSAGAVDTQYF. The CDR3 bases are TGCAGCGGATCGGCGGGGGCGGTAGATACGCAGTATTTT.

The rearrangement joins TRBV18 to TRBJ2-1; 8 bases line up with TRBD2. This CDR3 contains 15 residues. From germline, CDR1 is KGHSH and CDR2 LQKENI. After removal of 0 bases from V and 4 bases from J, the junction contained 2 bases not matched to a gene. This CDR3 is CASSPPGLGYNEQFF. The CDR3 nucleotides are TGTGCCAGCTCACCACCGGGACTAGGATACAATGAGCAGTTCTTC.

Written as DNA, the CDR3 is TGCAGCGTTAATAGCGGGAAGGAGCAGTTCTTC. It is translated as CSVNSGKEQFF. The chain carries TRBV29-1 and TRBJ2-1, with TRBD2 matching 8 bases. Germline CDR1 SQVTM, CDR2 ANQGSEA. The CDR3 runs 11 residues. V lost 5 bases to trimming and J lost 10 bases; unmatched junction nucleotides: 4.

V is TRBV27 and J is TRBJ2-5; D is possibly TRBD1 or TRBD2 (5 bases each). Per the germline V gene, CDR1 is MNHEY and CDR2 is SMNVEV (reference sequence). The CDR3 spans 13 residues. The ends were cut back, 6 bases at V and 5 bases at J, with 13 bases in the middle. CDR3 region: CASRGGWGETQYF. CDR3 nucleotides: TGTGCCAGCAGGGGTGGTTGGGGGGAGACCCAGTACTTC.

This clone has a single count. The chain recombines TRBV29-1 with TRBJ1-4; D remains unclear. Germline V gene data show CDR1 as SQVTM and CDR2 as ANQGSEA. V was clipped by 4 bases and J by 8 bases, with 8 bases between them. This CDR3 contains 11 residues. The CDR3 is CSVGAKEKLFF. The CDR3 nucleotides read TGCAGCGTTGGGGCCAAAGAAAAACTGTTTTTT. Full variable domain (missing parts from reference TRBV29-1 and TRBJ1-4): SAVISQKPSRDICQRGTSLTIQCQVDSQVTMMFWYRQQPGQSLTLIATANQGSEATYESGFVIDKFPISRPNLTFSTLTVSNMSPEDSSIYLCSVGAKEKLFFGSGTQLSVL.

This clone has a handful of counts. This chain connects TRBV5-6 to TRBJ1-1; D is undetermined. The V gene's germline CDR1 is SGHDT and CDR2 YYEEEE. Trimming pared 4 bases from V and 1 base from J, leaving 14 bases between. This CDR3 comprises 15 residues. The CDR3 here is CASSPMPSRNTEAFF. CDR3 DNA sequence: TGTGCCAGCAGCCCTATGCCGTCCAGGAACACTGAAGCTTTCTTT. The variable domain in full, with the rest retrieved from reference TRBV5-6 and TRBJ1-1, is DAGVTQSPTHLIKTRGQQVTLRCSPKSGHDTVSWYQQALGQGPQFIFQYYEEEERQRGNFPDRFSGHQFPNYSSELNVNALLLGDSALYLCASSPMPSRNTEAFFGQGTRLTVV.

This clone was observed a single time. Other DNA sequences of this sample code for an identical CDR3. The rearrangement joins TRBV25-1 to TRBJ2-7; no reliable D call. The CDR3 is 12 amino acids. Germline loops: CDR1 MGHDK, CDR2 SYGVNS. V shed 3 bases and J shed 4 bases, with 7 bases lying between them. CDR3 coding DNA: TGTGCCAGCAGTGACGGACCTTACGAGCAGTACTTC. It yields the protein CASSDGPYEQYF.

The DNA of the CDR3 is TGCAGCGTTGGGCCGGACAGCTACGAGCAGTACTTC. It yields the protein CSVGPDSYEQYF. The gene calls are TRBV29-1 and TRBJ2-7; TRBD1 is a possible D gene (6 bases). Trimming shortened V by 4 bases and J by 3 bases, and 10 bases separated the two germline ends. This CDR3 contains 12 residues. In germline, CDR1 is SQVTM, CDR2 ANQGSEA.

DNA for the CDR3: TGTGCCAGCATGGTGGACGGGGCCAACGTCCTGACTTTC. Its protein product is CASMVDGANVLTF. V gene TRBV6-1 combines with J gene TRBJ2-6; D remains ambiguous. This CDR3 has 13 amino acids. Germline CDR1 MNHNS, CDR2 SASEGT. Trimming left V 7 bases short and J 4 bases short, with 8 bases between.

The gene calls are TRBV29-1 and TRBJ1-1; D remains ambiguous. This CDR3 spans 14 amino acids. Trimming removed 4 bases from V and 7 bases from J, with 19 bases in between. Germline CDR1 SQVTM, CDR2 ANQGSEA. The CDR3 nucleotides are TGCAGCGTTGTCCCACCATCTTCGAGGGTTGAAGCTTTCTTT. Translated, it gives CSVVPPSSRVEAFF.

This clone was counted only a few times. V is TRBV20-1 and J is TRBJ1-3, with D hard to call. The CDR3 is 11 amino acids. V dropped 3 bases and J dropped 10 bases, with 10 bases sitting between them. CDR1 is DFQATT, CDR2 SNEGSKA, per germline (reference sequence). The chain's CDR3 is CSASVGPTIYF. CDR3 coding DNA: TGCAGTGCTAGTGTAGGACCGACCATATATTTT.

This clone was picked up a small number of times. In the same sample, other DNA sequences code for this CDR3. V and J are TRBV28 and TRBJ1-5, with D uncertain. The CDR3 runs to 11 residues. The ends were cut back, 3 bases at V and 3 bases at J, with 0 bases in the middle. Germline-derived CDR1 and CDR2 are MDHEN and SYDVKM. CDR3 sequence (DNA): TGTGCCAGCAGTTTCAATCAGCCCCAGCATTTT. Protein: CASSFNQPQHF.

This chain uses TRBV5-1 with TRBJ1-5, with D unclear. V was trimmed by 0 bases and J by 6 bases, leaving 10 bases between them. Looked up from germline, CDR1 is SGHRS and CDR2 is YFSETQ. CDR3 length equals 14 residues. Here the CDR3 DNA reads TGCGCCAGCAGCTTGGCCCAGGTGCGTCAGCCCCAGCATTTT. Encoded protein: CASSLAQVRQPQHF. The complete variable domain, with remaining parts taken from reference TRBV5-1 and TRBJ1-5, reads KAGVTQTPRYLIKTRGQQVTLSCSPISGHRSVSWYQQTPGQGLQFLFEYFSETQRNKGNFPGRFSGRQFSNSRSEMNVSTLELGDSALYLCASSLAQVRQPQHFGDGTRLSIL.

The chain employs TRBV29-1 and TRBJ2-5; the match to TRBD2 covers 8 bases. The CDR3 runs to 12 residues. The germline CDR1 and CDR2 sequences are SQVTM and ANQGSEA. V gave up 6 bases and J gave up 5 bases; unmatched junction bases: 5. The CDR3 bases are TGCAGCGTCGGGGGGGGTCCGGAGACCCAGTACTTC. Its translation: CSVGGGPETQYF.

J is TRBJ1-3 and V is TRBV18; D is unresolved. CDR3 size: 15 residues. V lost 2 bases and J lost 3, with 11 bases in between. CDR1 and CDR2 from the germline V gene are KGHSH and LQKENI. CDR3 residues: CASSPERTGGNTIYF. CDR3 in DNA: TGTGCCAGCTCACCAGAGAGGACCGGTGGAAACACCATATATTTT.

CDR3 residues: CSVQTGVNTGELFF. The CDR3 bases are TGCAGCGTCCAGACAGGGGTCAACACCGGGGAGCTGTTTTTT. This sequence joins TRBV29-1 and TRBJ2-2; 8 positions agree with TRBD1. The V gene's germline CDR1 is SQVTM and CDR2 ANQGSEA. The CDR3 has 14 residues. V was pared by 6 bases and J by 2 bases, with 5 bases of the junction left unmatched.

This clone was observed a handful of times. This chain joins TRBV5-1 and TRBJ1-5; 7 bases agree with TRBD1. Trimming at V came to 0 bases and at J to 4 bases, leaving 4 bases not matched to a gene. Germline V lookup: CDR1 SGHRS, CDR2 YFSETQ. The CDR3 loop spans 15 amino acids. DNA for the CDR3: TGCGCCAGCAGCTTGGCGGGACAGCTGAATCAGCCCCAGCATTTT. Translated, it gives CASSLAGQLNQPQHF.